The subject of this entry is one TCR beta chain. The antigen is unknown. This sample was included in a study of T cell clones after liver transplantation. Study in general: Post-transplant blood was tracked for graft-donor-reactive T cell clones identified in a pre-transplant mixed lymphocyte reaction.

Germline-derived CDR1 and CDR2 are SQVTM and ANQGSEA. Trimming cost V 4 bases and J 1 base, with 11 bases left between them. CDR3 size: 13 residues. The protocol was immunoSEQ multiplex PCR, while the TCRdb copy is restricted to in-frame clones and leaves out a portion. The sample contains about 1,300 clones, approximately 31% of which appear only once. Proliferating CFSE-low MLR cells were sequenced to define alloreactive TCRbeta sequences. Graft donor PBMCs, splenocytes, lymph-node cells, or third-party PBMCs stimulated pre-transplant recipient cells. Sequences were obtained from CD8+ T cells from PBMCs cultured with third-party cells. This TCR derives from a human patient who received a liver transplant. Some T cells may be transferred from the graft donor. V usage is TRBV29-1 and J usage is TRBJ2-7, with D possibly being TRBD2 (6 bases). The CDR3 bases are TGCAGCGTTGTGGGGGGAACGTCCTACGAGCAGTACTTC. It translates to CSVVGGTSYEQYF.